These 29 T cell receptor beta chains originate from one sample sequenced in a study of cytotoxic CD8 clonotypes in ibrutinib-treated CLL. The data were produced by immunoSEQ multiplex PCR, yet TCRdb's version contains in-frame clones alone and is incomplete. The sample has 160,000 or so clones, approximately 91% seen once; the top ten hold 3% to 3.5%. The sequencing here drew on PBMCs, taken at disease progression, from a patient treated with ibrutinib. The receptors were sampled from a human donor with chronic lymphocytic leukemia.

This sequence joins TRBV5-1 and TRBJ2-1; 9 bases are a match to TRBD1. The V gene end was trimmed by 1 base and the J gene end by 7 bases; junction bases not matched to a gene: 6. This CDR3 is 15 amino acids long. Germline V gives CDR1 SGHRS, CDR2 YFSETQ. CDR3 protein: CASSLSTGGINEQFF. The CDR3 DNA is TGCGCCAGCAGCTTGAGCACAGGGGGCATAAATGAGCAGTTCTTC.

This sequence joins TRBV4-2 and TRBJ2-7; 14 bases agree with TRBD2. The CDR3 extends over 19 amino acids. Per germline, CDR1 LGHNA and CDR2 YNFKEQ. V lost 4 bases to trimming and J lost 1 base; unmatched junction nucleotides: 12. The CDR3 reads CASSLREKGLAGASYEQYF. CDR3 nucleotides: TGTGCCAGCAGCCTCAGAGAGAAGGGACTAGCGGGAGCATCCTACGAGCAGTACTTC.

V usage is TRBV28 and J usage is TRBJ2-3, with 7 bases that match TRBD2. Germline V gives CDR1 MDHEN, CDR2 SYDVKM. The CDR3 length is 15 residues. The ends lost 5 bases at V and 4 bases at J; junction bases unmatched: 9. The CDR3 loop reads CASSDSTAGSDTQYF. The CDR3 DNA follows: TGTGCCAGCAGTGACAGTACAGCGGGATCAGATACGCAGTATTTT. Filled out from reference TRBV28 and TRBJ2-3, the complete variable domain reads DVKVTQSSRYLVKRTGEKVFLECVQDMDHENMFWYRQDPGLGLRLIYFSYDVKMKEKGDIPEGYSVSREKKERFSLILESASTNQTSMYLCASSDSTAGSDTQYFGPGTRLTVL.

The V call is TRBV10-3, the J call TRBJ2-1; 8 bases align to TRBD2. V trimming: 0 bases; J trimming: 3 bases; junction bases outside the gene matches: 4. Germline CDR1 is ENHRY and CDR2 is SYGVKD. CDR3 length equals 16 residues. CDR3 protein: CAISESSGGNYNEQFF. As DNA, the CDR3 is TGTGCCATCAGTGAGTCTTCGGGAGGGAACTACAATGAGCAGTTCTTC.

This clone appeared a single time. The rearrangement links TRBV10-3 to TRBJ1-2; D remains unclear. The CDR3 spans 11 residues. With 4 bases removed from V and 3 bases from J, the gap between germline ends came to 3 bases. CDR1 is ENHRY and CDR2 is SYGVKD in the germline V gene. The CDR3 loop is CAISVDYGYTF. The CDR3 bases are TGTGCCATCAGTGTGGACTATGGCTACACCTTC.

The rearrangement uses TRBV30 and TRBJ1-2; D might be TRBD1 (5 bases). CDR1 and CDR2 from the germline V gene are GTSNPN and SVGIG (reference sequence). The V gene lost 2 bases and the J gene lost 4 bases, with 11 bases spanning the gap. The CDR3 consists of 13 residues. DNA for the CDR3: TGTGCCTGGAGTTTTCAGGGCAGCTATGGCTACACCTTC. Translating it yields CAWSFQGSYGYTF.

This clone was seen once. This chain connects TRBV15 to TRBJ1-3; D is unresolved. The CDR3 has 15 residues. The V gene's germline CDR1 is LNHNV and CDR2 YYDKDF (reference sequence). V dropped 1 base and J dropped 1 base, with 8 bases sitting between them. The CDR3 nucleotides read TGTGCCACCAGCAGAGCCGGGAGATCTGGAAACACCATATATTTT. Translating gives CATSRAGRSGNTIYF.

V gene TRBV2 combines with J gene TRBJ1-5; tentative D call: TRBD1 (5 bases). The V end was cut by 6 bases, the J end by 0 bases, with 12 bases between. Germline V gene sequence: CDR1 SNHLY, CDR2 FYNNEI. This CDR3 is 15 amino acids long. CDR3 in amino acids: CASRAGTYSNQPQHF. CDR3 DNA sequence: TGTGCCAGCAGAGCAGGGACTTATAGCAATCAGCCCCAGCATTTT.

The rearrangement joins TRBV29-1 to TRBJ1-1; the match to TRBD1 covers 7 bases. The CDR3 loop spans 13 amino acids. CDR1 SQVTM and CDR2 ANQGSEA come from the germline V gene. V shed 6 bases, J shed 6 bases, and the junction held 10 bases outside the gene matches. The CDR3, as DNA: TGCAGCGTCATGACCACAGGGGTGGCTGAAGCTTTCTTT. As protein: CSVMTTGVAEAFF.

Comment on this clone: Other DNA sequences in this specimen translate into the identical CDR3. This chain joins TRBV5-6 and TRBJ2-7; no definite D call. The CDR3 sequence is 13 residues long. Germline values: CDR1 SGHDT, CDR2 YYEEEE. Trimming stripped 0 bases from V and 2 bases from J, with 6 bases between. The CDR3 DNA reads TGTGCCAGCAGCTTGGTCGGGCCCTACGAGCAGTACTTC. It encodes CASSLVGPYEQYF.

The chain employs TRBV11-2 and TRBJ2-7; perhaps TRBD2 as D (5 bases). V gave up 7 bases and J gave up 2 bases, with 15 bases separating them. In germline, CDR1 is SGHAT, CDR2 FQNNGV. CDR3 size: 14 residues. DNA for the CDR3: TGTGCCAGCACCCCCAGCGGAGTCGCCTACGAGCAGTACTTC. Translating it yields CASTPSGVAYEQYF. The variable domain in full, with the rest retrieved from reference TRBV11-2 and TRBJ2-7, is EAGVAQSPRYKIIEKRQSVAFWCNPISGHATLYWYQQILGQGPKLLIQFQNNGVVDDSQLPKDRFSAERLKGVDSTLKIQPAKLEDSAVYLCASTPSGVAYEQYFGPGTRLTVT.

The genes are TRBV11-3 and TRBJ1-3, with a possible D match to TRBD1 (6 bases). The V end lost 5 bases, the J end lost 0 bases, and 17 bases lay between the germline ends. Germline V CDR1 and CDR2: SGHNT, YENEEA. This CDR3 is 17 amino acids long. The CDR3 DNA follows: TGTGCCAGCAGCCCCACCGGGACAAGGGTCTCTGGAAACACCATATATTTT. Translated: CASSPTGTRVSGNTIYF. The entire variable domain, with the rest obtained from reference TRBV11-3 and TRBJ1-3, is as follows: EAGVVQSPRYKIIEKKQPVAFWCNPISGHNTLYWYLQNLGQGPELLIRYENEEAVDDSQLPKDRFSAERLKGVDSTLKIQPAELGDSAVYLCASSPTGTRVSGNTIYFGEGSWLTVV.

This clone was detected only a few times. Written as DNA, the CDR3 is TGTGCCAGTAGTATAGATCTATGGGACAGGAGGCGAATCAATCAGCCCCAGCATTTT. This encodes CASSIDLWDRRRINQPQHF. V usage is TRBV19 and J usage is TRBJ1-5; 8 bases are shared with TRBD1. From germline, CDR1 is LNHDA and CDR2 SQIVND (reference sequence). V gave up 0 bases and J gave up 3 bases; unmatched junction bases: 13. CDR3 length: 19 residues.

This clone was seen a single time. The V gene is TRBV23-1, the J gene TRBJ2-3; D remains ambiguous. TRBV23-1 is noted as an ORF with a role that remains uncertain. The CDR3 has 18 amino acids. The V end was cut by 3 bases, the J end by 1 base, with 20 bases between. Written as DNA, the CDR3 is TGCGCCAGCAGTCATGAGACTGGAGAGGCCTGGGGCACAGATACGCAGTATTTT. It is translated as CASSHETGEAWGTDTQYF.

V is TRBV5-1 and J is TRBJ1-3, with D possibly matching TRBD1 (5 bases). The CDR3 contains 13 residues. CDR1 and CDR2 (germline): SGHRS, YFSETQ. V lost 7 bases and J lost 4, with 12 bases in between. CDR3 in DNA: TGCGCCAGCCGTCAAGGGGCAGGAAACACCATATATTTT. This translates into CASRQGAGNTIYF.

The V gene is TRBV27, the J gene TRBJ2-7; possibly TRBD2 for D (6 bases). CDR3 length: 15 residues. V lost 2 bases, J lost 12 bases, and 23 bases lay in between. Germline V lookup: CDR1 MNHEY, CDR2 SMNVEV (reference sequence). This chain's CDR3 is CASSLTRPPGGDSYF. DNA of the CDR3: TGTGCCAGCAGTTTAACCCGCCCCCCCGGGGGTGATTCGTACTTC.

This chain connects TRBV7-2 to TRBJ2-7; D is perhaps TRBD1 (5 bases). From germline, CDR1 is SGHTA and CDR2 FQGNSA. The V end was cut by 1 base, the J end by 2 bases, with 12 bases between. The CDR3 extends over 15 amino acids. This CDR3 reads CASSLEAGRTYEQYF. DNA for the CDR3: TGTGCCAGCAGCTTAGAGGCAGGGCGGACCTACGAGCAGTACTTC.

The genes are TRBV25-1 and TRBJ2-2, with 12 bases matching TRBD1. V lost 6 bases to trimming and J lost 7 bases; unmatched junction nucleotides: 9. The CDR3 is 16 residues long. In germline, CDR1 is MGHDK, CDR2 SYGVNS. The DNA for the CDR3 is TGTGCCAGCAGAAAAGGGACAGGGGGCGCCGACGGGGAGCTGTTTTTT. Its protein product is CASRKGTGGADGELFF.

The rearrangement uses TRBV14 and TRBJ1-2; D perhaps matches TRBD1 (6 bases). V was trimmed by 4 bases and J by 4 bases, leaving 19 bases between them. This CDR3 contains 16 residues. Germline V gives CDR1 SGHDN, CDR2 FVKESK. CDR3 protein: CASSPEHTGLPYGYTF. The CDR3 DNA follows: TGTGCCAGCAGCCCCGAGCATACAGGGCTCCCCTATGGCTACACCTTC.

The rearrangement links TRBV5-1 to TRBJ2-7; 9 bases are a match to TRBD2. Germline assignment: CDR1 SGHRS and CDR2 YFSETQ. The V segment lost 0 bases and the J segment 4 bases; nucleotides outside the gene matches: 8. This CDR3 has 16 residues. The CDR3 region is CASSLDWREGSYEQYF. The CDR3 DNA is TGCGCCAGCAGCTTGGATTGGCGGGAGGGGTCGTACGAGCAGTACTTC. Together with reference TRBV5-1 and TRBJ2-7, the CDR3 gives the full variable domain: KAGVTQTPRYLIKTRGQQVTLSCSPISGHRSVSWYQQTPGQGLQFLFEYFSETQRNKGNFPGRFSGRQFSNSRSEMNVSTLELGDSALYLCASSLDWREGSYEQYFGPGTRLTVT.

The chain has TRBV27 and TRBJ1-2; unclear D gene. The CDR3 spans 16 residues. V lost 5 bases and J lost 1, with 17 bases in between. Per the germline V gene, CDR1 is MNHEY and CDR2 is SMNVEV (reference sequence). As DNA, the CDR3 is TGTGCCAGCAGTCCAACGCTTGGCACAGATAACTATGGCTACACCTTC. Protein sequence: CASSPTLGTDNYGYTF.

This chain connects TRBV11-2 to TRBJ2-3; perhaps TRBD1 as D (5 bases). This CDR3 spans 17 amino acids. V was pared by 0 bases and J by 0 bases, with 13 bases between. Germline CDR1 reads SGHAT; CDR2 reads FQNNGV. The CDR3 coding sequence is TGTGCCAGCAGCTTAGATGGTTGGACAACTAGCACAGATACGCAGTATTTT. The encoded protein is CASSLDGWTTSTDTQYF.

The J gene is TRBJ2-1, the V gene TRBV4-2, with 10 bases aligning to TRBD2. Germline values: CDR1 LGHNA, CDR2 YNFKEQ. With 4 bases clipped from V and 4 bases from J, the junction kept 7 bases outside the gene matches. CDR3 length: 16 amino acids. CDR3 region: CASSLTSGSHYNEQFF. CDR3 in DNA: TGTGCCAGCAGCCTGACTAGCGGGTCTCATTACAATGAGCAGTTCTTC.

V usage is TRBV19 and J usage is TRBJ2-6; 7 nucleotides line up with TRBD1. V shed 5 bases and J 0 bases; nucleotides not matched to a gene: 7. Germline values: CDR1 LNHDA, CDR2 SQIVND (reference sequence). The CDR3 runs to 17 residues. This CDR3 is CASSPDRAPSGANVLTF. The CDR3 DNA sequence: TGTGCCAGTAGTCCCGACAGGGCTCCCTCTGGGGCCAACGTCCTGACTTTC.

The gene calls are TRBV4-3 and TRBJ2-3; maybe TRBD1 (5 bases). The CDR3 is made up of 16 amino acids. The germline V gene encodes CDR1 LGHNA and CDR2 YSLEER. The ends were cut back, 1 base at V and 2 bases at J, with 13 bases in the middle. CDR3 sequence reads: CASSQGLTGDTDTQYF. CDR3 nucleotide sequence: TGCGCCAGCAGCCAAGGGTTAACAGGAGACACAGATACGCAGTATTTT.

This clone was recorded a few times. The chain employs TRBV30 and TRBJ2-6; no firm D call. Trimming cost V 2 bases and J 1 base, with 3 bases left between them. The CDR3 is made up of 13 amino acids. CDR1 GTSNPN and CDR2 SVGIG come from the germline V gene (reference sequence). The CDR3 is CAWSTSGANVLTF. In DNA, the CDR3 is TGTGCCTGGAGTACGTCTGGGGCCAACGTCCTGACTTTC.

This clone occurred a few times. The chain's CDR3 is CASSHPDRGAGNTIYF. In DNA form, the CDR3 reads TGTGCCAGCAGCCACCCGGACAGGGGGGCGGGAAACACCATATATTTT. V is TRBV4-2 and J is TRBJ1-3; 10 positions match TRBD1. Germline V CDR1 and CDR2: LGHNA, YNFKEQ. The CDR3 is 16 residues long. V was clipped by 3 bases and J by 4 bases; unmatched bases: 6.

The gene calls are TRBV5-1 and TRBJ2-7, with D unclear. Germline CDR1 reads SGHRS; CDR2 reads YFSETQ. There are 11 residues in the CDR3. Trimming pared 4 bases from V and 4 bases from J, leaving 6 bases between. The CDR3 DNA sequence: TGCGCCAGCAGCGAGAGTTACGAGCAGTACTTC. This codes for CASSESYEQYF.

The V call is TRBV19, the J call TRBJ2-3; 8 positions agree with TRBD1. This CDR3 contains 16 residues. V lost 7 bases, J lost 5 bases, and 14 bases stayed unmatched. Germline CDR1 and CDR2: LNHDA and SQIVND (reference sequence). The CDR3 nucleotides are TGTGCCAGTACCCCAGACTGGACAGGGTATTTAGATACGCAGTATTTT. It encodes CASTPDWTGYLDTQYF.